These 19 T cell receptor beta chains were all obtained from the same sample, sequenced in a study of shared clonotypes between healthy human individuals. Profiling relied on immunoSEQ multiplex PCR, and the TCRdb table lists in-frame clones only, not all of them. The repertoire holds around 450,000 clones, with about 76% as singletons. Sequenced sample: PBMCs. The receptor set was obtained from a woman in her thirties or forties in good health. Some clones in this sample may be carry-over from other donors' samples.

This clone turned up a few times. The chain is built from TRBV7-9 and TRBJ2-1, with D unresolved. Looked up from germline, CDR1 is SEHNR and CDR2 is FQNEAQ (reference sequence). CDR3 length: 11 residues. Trimming took 9 bases from V and 4 from J, leaving 7 bases between them. CDR3 in DNA: TGTGCCAGTTCCGGGTACAATGAGCAGTTCTTC. Its protein product is CASSGYNEQFF.

The rearrangement uses TRBV2 and TRBJ2-2; unclear D gene. The CDR3 totals 14 residues. V was cut by 3 bases and J by 8 bases, with 13 bases left in between. Germline V gene data show CDR1 as SNHLY and CDR2 as FYNNEI. This chain's CDR3 is CASSEPSALGELFF. CDR3 in DNA: TGTGCCAGCAGTGAGCCGTCCGCCCTGGGGGAGCTGTTTTTT.

This rearrangement joins TRBV7-3 to TRBJ2-2; D remains unclear. The V gene lost 3 bases and the J gene lost 0 bases, with 11 bases spanning the gap. CDR3 length: 16 residues. Germline V gene data show CDR1 as SGHTA and CDR2 as FQGTGA. CDR3 sequence: CASSFTTPANTGELFF. CDR3 DNA sequence: TGTGCCAGCAGCTTTACGACCCCCGCGAACACCGGGGAGCTGTTTTTT.

The V call is TRBV19, the J call TRBJ1-2; D might be TRBD1 (6 bases). In germline, CDR1 is LNHDA, CDR2 SQIVND (reference sequence). Trimming took off 3 bases at V and 6 bases at J, with 11 bases between the two ends. This CDR3 contains 13 residues. DNA of the CDR3: TGTGCCAGTAGTATGTGGACAGCTGATGGCTACACCTTC. Translation gives CASSMWTADGYTF.

V usage is TRBV19 and J usage is TRBJ2-2; 10 nucleotides agree with TRBD2. In germline, CDR1 is LNHDA, CDR2 SQIVND (reference sequence). V shed 9 bases and J 7 bases; nucleotides not matched to a gene: 11. This CDR3 has 15 residues. CDR3: CASSTSGTTIGELFF. The CDR3 DNA reads TGTGCCAGCTCAACTAGCGGGACGACCATCGGGGAGCTGTTTTTT.

J is TRBJ2-1 and V is TRBV11-1, with D possibly being TRBD2 (6 bases). There are 17 residues in the CDR3. Per germline, CDR1 SGHAT and CDR2 FQDESV (reference sequence). V was cut by 4 bases and J by 2 bases, with 18 bases left in between. In DNA form, the CDR3 reads TGTGCCAGCAGCTCTACTCTCCGGGACTCGGCCTACAATGAGCAGTTCTTC. Its translation: CASSSTLRDSAYNEQFF.

The chain links TRBV6-6 to TRBJ2-1, with D unclear. There are 15 residues in the CDR3. The germline V gene has CDR1 MNHNY and CDR2 SVGAGI (reference sequence). V was clipped by 7 bases and J by 0 bases, with 13 bases between them. CDR3 sequence (DNA): TGTGCCAGCACTCTCGGACCGAGCTCCTACAATGAGCAGTTCTTC. Its translation is CASTLGPSSYNEQFF.

V is TRBV7-9 and J is TRBJ2-2, with 9 bases aligning to TRBD1. With 2 bases clipped from V and 1 base from J, the junction kept 5 bases outside the gene matches. Germline CDR1 reads SEHNR; CDR2 reads FQNEAQ (reference sequence). This CDR3 is built from 17 residues. The CDR3 nucleotides are TGTGCCAGCAGCTTATTGCCGGGACAGGGGAACACCGGGGAGCTGTTTTTT. Encoded protein: CASSLLPGQGNTGELFF.

V gene TRBV5-5 combines with J gene TRBJ2-1; D gene uncertain. The CDR3 is made up of 13 amino acids. Germline V gives CDR1 SGHKS, CDR2 YYEKEE (reference sequence). V gave up 0 bases and J gave up 6 bases, with 7 bases separating them. The CDR3 loop reads CASSLGDGNEQFF. CDR3 DNA: TGTGCCAGCAGCTTGGGCGATGGCAATGAGCAGTTCTTC.

CDR3 sequence: CASSSLGASYEQYF. The CDR3 bases are TGTGCCAGCAGTTCCCTTGGGGCCTCCTACGAGCAGTACTTC. This chain uses TRBV27 with TRBJ2-7; a weak D match, TRBD1 (5 bases). V was shortened by 4 bases and J by 0 bases, with 10 bases between the two germline ends. Germline CDR1 and CDR2: MNHEY and SMNVEV (reference sequence). The CDR3 length is 14 residues.

CDR3 in DNA: TGTGCCAGCAGCCCCCGGGGAGACCAAGAGACCCAGTACTTC. It encodes CASSPRGDQETQYF. The J gene is TRBJ2-5, the V gene TRBV9; TRBD2 might be the D (5 bases). Germline loops: CDR1 SGDLS, CDR2 YYNGEE. There are 14 residues in the CDR3. Trimming stripped 4 bases from V and 0 bases from J, with 10 bases between.

This clone was seen only a few times. The chain uses TRBV5-4 and TRBJ1-6; the D is unclear. The CDR3 spans 14 residues. In germline, CDR1 is SGHNT, CDR2 YYREEE (reference sequence). V shed 4 bases and J shed 8 bases, with 13 bases lying between them. In nucleotides, the CDR3 is TGTGCCAGCAGCCCGAGTGGCTCCTATTCACCCCTCCACTTT. Protein product: CASSPSGSYSPLHF. The variable domain in full, completed from reference TRBV5-4 and TRBJ1-6, reads ETGVTQSPTHLIKTRGQQVTLRCSSQSGHNTVSWYQQALGQGPQFIFQYYREEENGRGNFPPRFSGLQFPNYSSELNVNALELDDSALYLCASSPSGSYSPLHFGNGTRLTVT.

The V gene is TRBV28, the J gene TRBJ2-7; D is possibly TRBD1 (6 bases). The length of the CDR3 is 14 residues. Germline-derived CDR1 and CDR2 are MDHEN and SYDVKM. Trimming removed 4 bases at V and 1 base at J, with 11 bases between. CDR3 coding DNA: TGTGCCAGCAGTTCCCCGGACAGATCCTACGAGCAGTACTTC. The encoded protein is CASSSPDRSYEQYF. Complete variable domain (other parts from reference TRBV28 and TRBJ2-7): DVKVTQSSRYLVKRTGEKVFLECVQDMDHENMFWYRQDPGLGLRLIYFSYDVKMKEKGDIPEGYSVSREKKERFSLILESASTNQTSMYLCASSSPDRSYEQYFGPGTRLTVT.

The rearrangement uses TRBV19 and TRBJ2-3, with D uncertain. CDR1 and CDR2 (germline): LNHDA, SQIVND (reference sequence). The CDR3 has 15 amino acids. Trimming pared 1 base from V and 4 bases from J, leaving 12 bases between. Here the CDR3 reads CASSIGLYSSDTQYF. The CDR3 nucleotides read TGTGCCAGTAGTATAGGCCTTTATAGCTCAGATACGCAGTATTTT.

Remarks on this clone: Its ends do not fully match the called genes, so a read error is possible. Other DNA sequences in this sample translate to the same CDR3. This rearrangement joins TRBV5-1 to TRBJ2-5; D unclear. Germline CDR1 and CDR2: SGHRS and YFSETQ. This CDR3 is 13 amino acids long. CDR3 in amino acids: CASSYITKETQYF. In nucleotides, the CDR3 is TGCGCTAGCAGCTACATTACAAAAGAGACCCAGTACTTC.

The chain recombines TRBV5-1 with TRBJ2-3; 9 positions match TRBD1. The CDR3 is 16 amino acids. V dropped 0 bases and J dropped 4; count of bases not matched to a gene: 6. Germline lookup yields CDR1 SGHRS and CDR2 YFSETQ. The CDR3 here is CASSLVTGGFADTQYF. The CDR3 coding sequence is TGCGCCAGCAGCTTGGTGACAGGGGGTTTCGCAGATACGCAGTATTTT.

The genes are TRBV5-4 and TRBJ2-2, with 14 bases identical to TRBD2. Germline CDR1 is SGHNT and CDR2 is YYREEE (reference sequence). Trimming removed 4 bases from V and 3 bases from J; junction bases left unmatched: 8. CDR3 length: 18 residues. CDR3: CASSPGLAGVMDTGELFF. DNA of the CDR3: TGTGCCAGCAGCCCGGGACTAGCGGGAGTTATGGACACCGGGGAGCTGTTTTTT. The full variable domain, rest sourced from reference TRBV5-4 and TRBJ2-2, is ETGVTQSPTHLIKTRGQQVTLRCSSQSGHNTVSWYQQALGQGPQFIFQYYREEENGRGNFPPRFSGLQFPNYSSELNVNALELDDSALYLCASSPGLAGVMDTGELFFGEGSRLTVL.

The J gene is TRBJ1-4, the V gene TRBV4-1; D is ambiguous. Per germline, CDR1 MGHRA and CDR2 YSYEKL. Trimming cost V 3 bases and J 8 bases, with 7 bases left between them. The CDR3 spans 12 residues. The CDR3 spells CASSHPYEKLFF. CDR3 coding DNA: TGCGCCAGCAGCCATCCTTACGAAAAACTGTTTTTT.

To note about this clone: A read error may produce the germline difference seen at one junction end. The chain has TRBV28 and TRBJ2-5; D is perhaps TRBD2 (5 bases). The CDR3 loop spans 14 amino acids. Germline CDR1 and CDR2: MDHEN and SYDVKM. CDR3 sequence (DNA): TGTGCCAGCAGTTTGGAGGCCACCCAAGGGACCCAGTACTTC. Amino acids: CASSLEATQGTQYF.